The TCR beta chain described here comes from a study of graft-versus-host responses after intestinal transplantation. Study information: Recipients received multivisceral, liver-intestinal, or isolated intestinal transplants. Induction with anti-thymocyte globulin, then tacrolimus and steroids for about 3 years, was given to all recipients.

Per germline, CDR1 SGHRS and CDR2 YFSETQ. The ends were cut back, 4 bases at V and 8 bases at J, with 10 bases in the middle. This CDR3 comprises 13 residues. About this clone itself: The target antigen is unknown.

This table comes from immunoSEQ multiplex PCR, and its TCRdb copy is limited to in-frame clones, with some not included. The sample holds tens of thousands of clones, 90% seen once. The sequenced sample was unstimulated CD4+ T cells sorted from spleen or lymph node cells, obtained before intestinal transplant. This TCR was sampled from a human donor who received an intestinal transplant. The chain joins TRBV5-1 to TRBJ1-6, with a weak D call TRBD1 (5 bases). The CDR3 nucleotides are TGCGCCAGCAGCCCTGGGGGGGATTCACCCCTCCACTTT. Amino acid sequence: CASSPGGDSPLHF.